The rows below give T cell receptor beta chains drawn from one sample of a study of blood T cell repertoires in COVID-19. Assay: immunoSEQ multiplex PCR; the TCRdb copy retains only in-frame clones and omits some. The table records over 100,000 clones, roughly 82% of them present only once. The specimen sequenced was peripheral blood. The receptors shown here come from a woman of 80 years or more with active or convalescent COVID-19. CDR3s include the opening cysteine and the closing phenylalanine or tryptophan. A D gene is named only where the DNA matches it firmly. Clone size is stated in some rows and not others, as once, few, many or a class when expanded.

v_gene: TRBV30
len: 18
j_gene: TRBJ1-4
abundance: NA
d_gene: NA
CDR3nt: TGTGCCTGGAGTGTACCCATGGGCCGCCGTTCAACTAATGAAAAACTGTTTTTT
CDR3aa: CAWSVPMGRRSTNEKLFF

v_gene: TRBV6-2/TRBV6-3
len: 13
j_gene: TRBJ2-1
abundance: NA
d_gene: NA
CDR3nt: TGTGCCAGCAGTAGACAGGATACCAATGAGCAGTTCTTC
CDR3aa: CASSRQDTNEQFF

v_gene: TRBV27
len: 14
j_gene: TRBJ1-2
abundance: NA
d_gene: NA
CDR3nt: TGTGCCAGCAGTTTGGGGGCCGCTAACTATGGCTACACCTTC
CDR3aa: CASSLGAANYGYTF

v_gene: TRBV2
len: 16
j_gene: TRBJ1-1
abundance: once
d_gene: TRBD1
CDR3nt: TGTGCCAGCGATATACCAGGGGGGCTTATGAACACTGAAGCTTTCTTT
CDR3aa: CASDIPGGLMNTEAFF

v_gene: TRBV5-4
len: 13
j_gene: TRBJ2-5
abundance: NA
d_gene: NA
CDR3nt: TGTGCCAGCAGTCGGGACATCCAAGAGACCCAGTACTTC
CDR3aa: CASSRDIQETQYF

v_gene: TRBV4-2
len: 15
j_gene: TRBJ1-4
abundance: NA
d_gene: NA
CDR3nt: TGTGCCAGCAGCCAAGATCAGGGCATTAATGAAAAACTGTTTTTT
CDR3aa: CASSQDQGINEKLFF

v_gene: TRBV4-2
len: 15
j_gene: TRBJ2-5
abundance: NA
d_gene: NA
CDR3nt: TGTGCCAGCAGCCCGACGAAGGGGGGGGCGGAGACCCAGTACTTC
CDR3aa: CASSPTKGGAETQYF

v_gene: TRBV5-5
len: 15
j_gene: TRBJ1-4
abundance: NA
d_gene: TRBD1
CDR3nt: TGTGCCAGCAGCTTTTTTGGGACAGTAAATGAAAAACTGTTTTTT
CDR3aa: CASSFFGTVNEKLFF

v_gene: TRBV5-4
len: 17
j_gene: TRBJ2-3
abundance: NA
d_gene: TRBD2
CDR3nt: TGTGCCAGCAACACAAAAGGGACTAGCGGGAGCAGCGATACGCAGTATTTT
CDR3aa: CASNTKGTSGSSDTQYF

v_gene: TRBV7-2
len: 16
j_gene: TRBJ1-1
abundance: NA
d_gene: NA
CDR3nt: TGTGCCAGCAGCCCTCTGGGGCGGCGAGTGAACACTGAAGCTTTCTTT
CDR3aa: CASSPLGRRVNTEAFF

v_gene: TRBV5-1
len: 14
j_gene: TRBJ2-7
abundance: NA
d_gene: NA
CDR3nt: TGCGCCAGCAGCTTGAGGCAGGGGCACTACGAGCAGTACTTC
CDR3aa: CASSLRQGHYEQYF

v_gene: TRBV2
len: 17
j_gene: TRBJ2-4
abundance: NA
d_gene: NA
CDR3nt: TGTGCCAGCAGGGCTTCTCTGGGCGGGGGCGGTAAAAACATTCAGTACTTC
CDR3aa: CASRASLGGGGKNIQYF

v_gene: TRBV29-1
len: 15
j_gene: TRBJ2-1
abundance: NA
d_gene: TRBD2
CDR3nt: TGCAGCGTTGAAGTCTGGACTAGCGGGAGGAATGAGCAGTTCTTC
CDR3aa: CSVEVWTSGRNEQFF

v_gene: TRBV14
len: 19
j_gene: TRBJ2-5
abundance: many
d_gene: TRBD2
CDR3nt: TGTGCCAGCAGCCAAGATAGGGGGACTAGCGGGAACGAGCAAGAGACCCAGTACTTC
CDR3aa: CASSQDRGTSGNEQETQYF

v_gene: TRBV7-2
len: 15
j_gene: TRBJ2-1
abundance: once
d_gene: NA
CDR3nt: TGTGCCAGCAGCTCACTATGGGGCGAGTACAATGAGCAGTTCTTC
CDR3aa: CASSSLWGEYNEQFF

v_gene: TRBV2
len: 13
j_gene: TRBJ2-2
abundance: NA
d_gene: TRBD1
CDR3nt: TGTGCCAGCAGGACAGGGTGGAGCGGGGAGCTGTTTTTT
CDR3aa: CASRTGWSGELFF

v_gene: TRBV4-1
len: 17
j_gene: TRBJ1-4
abundance: once
d_gene: NA
CDR3nt: TGCGCCAGCAGCCAGAGCTGGGGTGGACAGCAGAATGAAAAACTGTTTTTT
CDR3aa: CASSQSWGGQQNEKLFF

v_gene: TRBV18
len: 14
j_gene: TRBJ1-2
abundance: NA
d_gene: NA
CDR3nt: TGTGCCAGCTCACCCCCAGCCGGGAACTATGGCTACACCTTC
CDR3aa: CASSPPAGNYGYTF

v_gene: TRBV7-8
len: 14
j_gene: TRBJ2-7
abundance: NA
d_gene: NA
CDR3nt: TGTGCCAGCAGCCCCCCGGCGGTTACCTACGAGCAGTACTTC
CDR3aa: CASSPPAVTYEQYF

v_gene: TRBV19
len: 16
j_gene: TRBJ1-1
abundance: NA
d_gene: TRBD1
CDR3nt: TGTGCCAGTAGTAAGGGACAGTTAAGGGTGAACACTGAAGCTTTCTTT
CDR3aa: CASSKGQLRVNTEAFF

v_gene: TRBV11-2
len: 13
j_gene: TRBJ1-1
abundance: few
d_gene: NA
CDR3nt: TGTGCCAGCAGCTATGGACAGAGCACTGAAGCTTTCTTT
CDR3aa: CASSYGQSTEAFF

v_gene: TRBV2
len: 10
j_gene: TRBJ2-1
abundance: NA
d_gene: NA
CDR3nt: TGTGCCAGCAGCCGGAATGAGCAGTTCTTC
CDR3aa: CASSRNEQFF

v_gene: TRBV2
len: 13
j_gene: TRBJ2-2
abundance: few
d_gene: NA
CDR3nt: TGTGCCAGCAGCCAGGGTAACACCGGGGAGCTGTTTTTT
CDR3aa: CASSQGNTGELFF

v_gene: TRBV2
len: 15
j_gene: TRBJ2-7
abundance: NA
d_gene: TRBD1
CDR3nt: TGTGCCAGCAGTACCGGGACAGGGGGACCCTACGAGCAGTACTTC
CDR3aa: CASSTGTGGPYEQYF

v_gene: TRBV16
len: 12
j_gene: TRBJ1-1
abundance: NA
d_gene: NA
CDR3nt: TGTGCCAGTAGCCAAGGGGGGAGGGAAGCTTTCTTT
CDR3aa: CASSQGGREAFF

v_gene: TRBV28
len: 13
j_gene: TRBJ1-6
abundance: NA
d_gene: NA
CDR3nt: TGTGCCAGCAGCCTGAGCAGGGTCACGCCCCTCCACTTT
CDR3aa: CASSLSRVTPLHF

v_gene: TRBV28
len: 14
j_gene: TRBJ2-1
abundance: NA
d_gene: NA
CDR3nt: TGTGCCAGCAGCAGGCCAGGGACCTACAATGAGCAGTTCTTC
CDR3aa: CASSRPGTYNEQFF

v_gene: TRBV18
len: 14
j_gene: TRBJ2-7
abundance: NA
d_gene: NA
CDR3nt: TGTGCCAGCTCACCAGAGACTAGGAGCTACGAGCAGTACTTC
CDR3aa: CASSPETRSYEQYF

v_gene: TRBV28
len: 14
j_gene: TRBJ2-7
abundance: NA
d_gene: TRBD1
CDR3nt: TGTGCCAGCATTTCCGGGACAGGGGGGGGCGAGCAGTACTTC
CDR3aa: CASISGTGGGEQYF

v_gene: TRBV6-5
len: 15
j_gene: TRBJ2-5
abundance: NA
d_gene: TRBD2
CDR3nt: TGTGCCAGCAGTATCGGACTAGCGGGAAGAGAGACCCAGTACTTC
CDR3aa: CASSIGLAGRETQYF

v_gene: TRBV19
len: 12
j_gene: TRBJ1-4
abundance: NA
d_gene: NA
CDR3nt: TGTGCCACGAGGGACTTCAATGAAAAACTGTTTTTT
CDR3aa: CATRDFNEKLFF

v_gene: TRBV7-3
len: 15
j_gene: TRBJ1-1
abundance: NA
d_gene: TRBD1
CDR3nt: TGTGCCAGCAGCTTAACGGGACAGAGGAACACTGAAGCTTTCTTT
CDR3aa: CASSLTGQRNTEAFF

v_gene: TRBV5-1
len: 16
j_gene: TRBJ2-3
abundance: once
d_gene: TRBD2
CDR3nt: TGCGCCAGCACCCGAGGGACTAGCGGACGCACAGATACGCAGTATTTT
CDR3aa: CASTRGTSGRTDTQYF

v_gene: TRBV7-2
len: 17
j_gene: TRBJ1-3
abundance: NA
d_gene: TRBD1
CDR3nt: TGTGCCAGCAGCTCAGGGACAGCTACTATCTCTGGAAACACCATATATTTT
CDR3aa: CASSSGTATISGNTIYF

v_gene: TRBV7-9
len: 13
j_gene: TRBJ1-3
abundance: NA
d_gene: NA
CDR3nt: TGTGCCAGCAGCAACCGACAGGGAAACACCATATATTTT
CDR3aa: CASSNRQGNTIYF

v_gene: TRBV5-1
len: 17
j_gene: TRBJ2-3
abundance: NA
d_gene: TRBD2
CDR3nt: TGCGCCAGCAAGAAAGCCTGGACTAGCGGGAGCACAGATACGCAGTATTTT
CDR3aa: CASKKAWTSGSTDTQYF

v_gene: TRBV5-1
len: 14
j_gene: TRBJ2-1
abundance: NA
d_gene: TRBD2
CDR3nt: TGCGCCAGCAGCTTAACCGGGACTAACAATGAGCAGTTCTTC
CDR3aa: CASSLTGTNNEQFF

v_gene: TRBV5-1
len: 15
j_gene: TRBJ2-1
abundance: NA
d_gene: NA
CDR3nt: TGCGCCAGCAGCTTGGACGGGAGTCGGTACAATGAGCAGTTCTTC
CDR3aa: CASSLDGSRYNEQFF